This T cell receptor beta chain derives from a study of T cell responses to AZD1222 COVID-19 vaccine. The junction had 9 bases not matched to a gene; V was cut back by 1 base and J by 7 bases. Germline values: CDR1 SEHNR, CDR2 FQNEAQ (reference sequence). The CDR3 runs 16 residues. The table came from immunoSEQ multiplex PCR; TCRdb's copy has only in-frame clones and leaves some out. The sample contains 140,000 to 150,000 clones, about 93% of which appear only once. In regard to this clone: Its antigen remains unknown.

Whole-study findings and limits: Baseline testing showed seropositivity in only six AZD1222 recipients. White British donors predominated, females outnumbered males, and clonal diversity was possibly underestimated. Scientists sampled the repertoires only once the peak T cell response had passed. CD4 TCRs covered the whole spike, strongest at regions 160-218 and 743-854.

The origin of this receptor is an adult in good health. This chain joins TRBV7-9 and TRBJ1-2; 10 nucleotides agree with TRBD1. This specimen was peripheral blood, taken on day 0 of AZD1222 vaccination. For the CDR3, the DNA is TGTGCCAGCAGCTTAGGGGGGGACAGGGGCCGAACTGGCTACACCTTC. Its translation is CASSLGGDRGRTGYTF.